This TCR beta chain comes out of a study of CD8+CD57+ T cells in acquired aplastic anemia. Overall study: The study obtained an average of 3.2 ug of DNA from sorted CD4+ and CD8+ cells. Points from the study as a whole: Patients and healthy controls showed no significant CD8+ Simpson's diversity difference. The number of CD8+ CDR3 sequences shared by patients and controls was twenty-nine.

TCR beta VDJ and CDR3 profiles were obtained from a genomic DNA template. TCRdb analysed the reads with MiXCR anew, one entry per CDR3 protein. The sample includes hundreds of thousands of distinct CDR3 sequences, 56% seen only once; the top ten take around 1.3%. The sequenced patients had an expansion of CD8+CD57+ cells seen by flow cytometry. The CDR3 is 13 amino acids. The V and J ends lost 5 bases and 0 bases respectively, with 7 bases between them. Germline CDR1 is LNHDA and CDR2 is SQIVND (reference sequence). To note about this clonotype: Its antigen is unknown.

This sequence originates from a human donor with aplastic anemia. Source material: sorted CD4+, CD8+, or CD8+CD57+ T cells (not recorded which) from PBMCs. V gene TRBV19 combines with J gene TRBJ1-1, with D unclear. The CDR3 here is CASSRRLNTEAFF. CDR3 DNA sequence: TGTGCCAGTAGTCGGCGATTGAACACTGAAGCTTTCTTT.